The source of this T cell receptor beta chain is a study of blood T cell repertoires in COVID-19 (dated by TCRdb to the early 2020s). Looking at the study overall: Collaborator samples came from the United States, Italy and Spain and covered acute and convalescent phases of COVID-19. The prospective study material was composed of cDNA or gDNA derived from T cells, B-cell-depleted T cells, or PBMCs. The dataset comprised deeply sampled blood TCRbeta repertoires from subjects exposed to, actively infected with, or recovered from COVID-19. The repertoires were made available in a free public database intended to serve as a resource for research on the immune response to SARS-CoV-2. The samples were drawn from two sources: the first 160 participants of the ongoing ImmuneRACE study, and 1,000 to 1,500 subjects contributed by 6 global collaborators. A de-identified subject ID, COVID-19 status, age in years and sex were almost always included in the sample metadata. Where available, HLA class I and class II types were taken from metadata supplied by the sample provider and were not determined by assay-based typing.

Each collaborating institution followed its own protocols to collect whole blood in K2EDTA tubes. For TCRbeta analysis, collaborators shipped samples as frozen whole blood, isolated PBMCs, or DNA extracted from either of those sample types. The CDR3 runs 14 residues from the cysteine to the phenylalanine. Only the CDR3 portion is preserved as DNA: 42 bases, with reading frame beginning at the first base. According to the germline V gene (reference sequence), CDR1 reads LNHDA and CDR2 reads SQIVND. V is pruned by 3 bases and J by 0 bases, leaving 1 base of the junction without a gene match. Broader findings and caveats from the paper: How much clinical and demographic metadata was included differed by source and by participant, and the metadata was provided uncurated.

On this clone itself: Its antigen remains unidentified. No per-base quality is available; no much larger clone lies one base away.

TCRbeta CDR3 regions were amplified from genomic DNA by means of the immunoSEQ Assay, a bias-controlled multiplex PCR. On the authors' methods: The number of nucleated cells in each sample was estimated by amplification of reference gene primers within the assay. To quantify the absolute abundance of each unique TCRbeta CDR3 rearrangement, sequence reads were collapsed and filtered. For each sample, productive Simpson clonality was calculated by taking the square root of Simpson's diversity index across productive rearrangements. This is the immuneACCESS table as TCRdb keeps it, with only in-frame sequences that have V and J called. A part of the clones is gone; compared with another copy, unresolved V genes explain less than half, and the rest is unexplained. V, J and clone size are taken as reported in that table, and D and trimming were inferred from the DNA itself. Here the sample has approximately 210,000 clones; 92% occur a single time. Around 1.2% of the sample rests with the top ten.

Sequencing used peripheral blood. The TCR originated in a man under 40 with acute or convalescent COVID-19. This sequence uses TRBV19 and TRBJ1-2, and 7 junction bases match TRBD1. The nucleotides read TGTGCCAGTAGTATCGGGACAGCTAACTATGGCTACACCTTC. Its protein product is CASSIGTANYGYTF.